This T cell receptor beta chain was obtained from a study of blood T cells in healthy people across ages. It was with a sample-barcoded 5' primer and a J-beta primer mix that a second PCR of about 6 to 12 cycles was run. Each CDR3 protein is one row after TCRdb ran MiXCR on the 5' RACE reads. This table holds some 710,000 distinct CDR3 sequences, around half found once. The TCR originated in a man older than 75 in good health. Sequenced sample: blood.

This CDR3 is CAWSALGMETEAFF. CDR3 nucleotide sequence: TGTGCCTGGAGTGCCCTGGGGATGGAAACTGAAGCTTTCTTT. The chain joins TRBV30 to TRBJ1-1, with D uncertain. V gave up 1 base and J gave up 5 bases, with 14 bases separating them. CDR1 and CDR2 (germline): GTSNPN, SVGIG (reference sequence). There are 14 residues in the CDR3. Full variable domain (remainder filled in from reference TRBV30 and TRBJ1-1): SQTIHQWPATLVQPVGSPLSLECTVEGTSNPNLYWYRQAAGRGLQLLFYSVGIGQISSEVPQNLSASRPQDRQFILSSKKLLLSDSGFYLCAWSALGMETEAFFGQGTRLTVV.